Presented here are 10 T cell receptor beta chains from one specimen sequenced in a study of OX40 agonist ivuxolimab in advanced cancers. The data were produced by immunoSEQ multiplex PCR, yet TCRdb's version contains in-frame clones alone and is incomplete. The sample holds just under 100,000 clones, roughly 94% seen once. The specimen comprised CD4+ or CD8+ T cells sorted from blood, sampled in a trial of the OX40 agonist ivuxolimab. The receptor set was obtained from an adult with an advanced solid tumor such as melanoma, head and neck, liver or kidney cancer.

J is TRBJ2-4 and V is TRBV13; D gene ambiguous. The V end lost 3 bases, the J end lost 2 bases, and 8 bases lay between the germline ends. Germline assignment: CDR1 PRHDT and CDR2 FYEKMQ (reference sequence). The CDR3 has 14 residues. CDR3 sequence (DNA): TGTGCCAGCAGCTTGGCGGTTTCCAAAAACATTCAGTACTTC. This sequence encodes CASSLAVSKNIQYF.

This clone was detected only once. This chain joins TRBV6-5 and TRBJ1-5; a weak D match, TRBD1 (5 bases). Trimming removed 2 bases from V and 2 bases from J, with 10 bases in between. This CDR3 comprises 15 residues. Per the germline V gene, CDR1 is MNHEY and CDR2 is SVGAGI. The CDR3, as DNA: TGTGCCAGCAGTTACCTAGACAGTCGCAATCAGCCCCAGCATTTT. Translated, it gives CASSYLDSRNQPQHF.

This rearrangement joins TRBV28 to TRBJ2-3; 11 bases align to TRBD2. Looked up from germline, CDR1 is MDHEN and CDR2 is SYDVKM. Unmatched junction bases numbered 8, after V lost 4 bases and J lost 5 bases. This CDR3 spans 16 amino acids. The CDR3 sequence is CASSSPTSGAVDTQYF. The CDR3 DNA reads TGTGCCAGCAGTTCCCCGACTAGCGGGGCGGTAGATACGCAGTATTTT.

This chain joins TRBV5-1 and TRBJ1-1; D is undetermined. The germline V gene encodes CDR1 SGHRS and CDR2 YFSETQ. V lost 0 bases to trimming and J lost 0 bases, with 12 bases between them. The CDR3 is 16 amino acids. The CDR3 loop is CASSLVSGGMNTEAFF. As DNA, the CDR3 is TGCGCCAGCAGCTTGGTATCAGGCGGAATGAACACTGAAGCTTTCTTT.

The V gene is TRBV4-1, the J gene TRBJ1-2; perhaps TRBD1 as D (5 bases). The CDR3 consists of 15 residues. Germline values: CDR1 MGHRA, CDR2 YSYEKL. V was shortened by 0 bases and J by 0 bases, with 8 bases between the two germline ends. DNA of the CDR3: TGCGCCAGCAGCCAAGAAGCAGGGCCTAACTATGGCTACACCTTC. Encoded protein: CASSQEAGPNYGYTF.

The chain links TRBV18 to TRBJ1-1, with 7 bases identical to TRBD1. This CDR3 has 14 residues. Germline values: CDR1 KGHSH, CDR2 LQKENI. Trimming removed 3 bases from V and 0 bases from J; junction bases left unmatched: 1. This chain's CDR3 is CASSPDRMNTEAFF. CDR3 nucleotide sequence: TGTGCCAGCTCACCGGACAGGATGAACACTGAAGCTTTCTTT.

V and J are TRBV10-3 and TRBJ1-5, with TRBD1 as a possible D gene (5 bases). The CDR3 is 15 amino acids. V was clipped by 5 bases and J by 3 bases, with 14 bases between them. CDR1 is ENHRY, CDR2 SYGVKD, per germline. The CDR3 nucleotides read TGTGCCATCAGTTCTTCCGGGACCCTCAATCAGCCCCAGCATTTT. Encoded protein: CAISSSGTLNQPQHF.

The chain joins TRBV4-3 to TRBJ2-1, with 8 bases identical to TRBD1. V was pared by 1 base and J by 5 bases, with 7 bases of the junction left unmatched. Looked up from germline, CDR1 is LGHNA and CDR2 is YSLEER. This CDR3 spans 16 amino acids. CDR3 in amino acids: CASSQVVQGADNEQFF. The CDR3 DNA is TGCGCCAGCAGCCAAGTTGTCCAGGGGGCTGACAATGAGCAGTTCTTC.

J is TRBJ2-1 and V is TRBV5-6; perhaps TRBD2 as D (6 bases). Trimming pared 5 bases from V and 7 bases from J, leaving 22 bases between. This CDR3 has 16 residues. The V gene's germline CDR1 is SGHDT and CDR2 YYEEEE. The CDR3 loop reads CASSRPGLNGENEQFF. The CDR3, as DNA: TGTGCCAGCAGTCGACCGGGACTTAATGGTGAGAATGAGCAGTTCTTC.

The V gene is TRBV10-3, the J gene TRBJ1-1; no clear D gene. V was trimmed by 2 bases and J by 2 bases, leaving 0 bases between them. CDR1 ENHRY and CDR2 SYGVKD come from the germline V gene. This CDR3 region has 11 residues. The CDR3 DNA reads TGTGCCATCAGTGAGAACACTGAAGCTTTCTTT. This gives the protein CAISENTEAFF.